The 20 T cell receptor beta chains presented below share a single source sample, sequenced in a study of spatial heterogeneity in lung cancer. MiXCR was run by TCRdb on the 5' RACE reads, yielding one entry per CDR3 protein. The sample yields roughly 120,000 distinct CDR3 sequences, 9.5% to 15% seen once. The time point denotes: blood at routine non-recurrence follow-up after resection. From tumor, nontumor lung or frozen PBMC, whole RNA was taken unsorted for sequencing. The material sequenced was PBMCs, taken at follow-up. The receptor source for this set is a male donor with early-stage non-small cell lung cancer.

This clonotype was found many times. The rearrangement joins TRBV4-3 to TRBJ1-2; TRBD1 aligns across 7 bases. V trimming: 3 bases; J trimming: 4 bases; junction bases outside the gene matches: 8. The CDR3 extends over 15 amino acids. Germline CDR1 LGHNA, CDR2 YSLEER. CDR3 sequence: CASSQIGQEIYGYTF. For the CDR3, the DNA is TGCGCCAGCAGCCAGATTGGACAGGAAATCTATGGCTACACCTTC.

This clonotype has a handful of counts. J is TRBJ2-4 and V is TRBV19; TRBD2 matches at 7 bases. Trimming removed 4 bases from V and 8 bases from J; junction bases left unmatched: 5. Germline CDR1 is LNHDA and CDR2 is SQIVND (reference sequence). The CDR3 totals 13 residues. CDR3 amino acids: CASSTPAGDIQYF. CDR3 nucleotides: TGTGCCAGTAGTACCCCCGCGGGGGACATTCAGTACTTC.

The table lists this clonotype with a few counts. V is TRBV7-2 and J is TRBJ2-2; D is undetermined. The CDR3 totals 13 residues. CDR1 SGHTA and CDR2 FQGNSA come from the germline V gene. The germline V and J ends were trimmed by 3 bases and 2 bases, with 4 bases remaining between them. This CDR3 is CASSFPNTGELFF. The CDR3 DNA is TGTGCCAGCAGCTTTCCTAACACCGGGGAGCTGTTTTTT.

This clonotype occurred a few times. V is TRBV12-3 or TRBV12-4 and J is TRBJ1-2; 8 bases match TRBD1. Trimming removed 3 bases from V and 8 bases from J; junction bases left unmatched: 5. This CDR3 comprises 13 residues. The CDR3 is CASSFQGARGYTF. The CDR3 DNA is TGTGCCAGCAGTTTCCAGGGGGCTCGGGGCTACACCTTC.

This clonotype was seen at least ten times. This chain links TRBV4-1 with TRBJ2-1; either TRBD1 or TRBD2 may supply D (5 bases each). The CDR3 spans 16 residues. Deletions cut 4 bases from V and 0 bases from J, with 13 bases between. The germline V gene has CDR1 MGHRA and CDR2 YSYEKL. CDR3 amino acids: CASSREAGSSYNEQFF. DNA of the CDR3: TGCGCCAGCAGCCGCGAGGCAGGGAGCTCCTACAATGAGCAGTTCTTC.

There are many counts of this clonotype. V gene TRBV18 combines with J gene TRBJ2-1; 7 bases align to TRBD1. The CDR3 runs to 13 residues. The V gene's germline CDR1 is KGHSH and CDR2 LQKENI. J was trimmed by 8 bases and V by 6 bases; bases with no gene match: 7. The CDR3 coding sequence is TGTGCCAGCTCCAAGGGACAGTCCTATGAGCAGTTCTTC. The encoded protein is CASSKGQSYEQFF.

At least ten counts were recorded for this clonotype. This sequence joins TRBV24-1 and TRBJ2-3, with TRBD2 matching 13 bases. Germline values: CDR1 KGHDR, CDR2 SFDVKD. The CDR3 covers 18 residues. J was trimmed by 5 bases and V by 6 bases; bases with no gene match: 13. The CDR3 region is CATSPTLGTSGGEDTQYF. The CDR3 nucleotides are TGTGCCACCAGTCCTACCCTAGGAACTAGCGGGGGGGAAGATACGCAGTATTTT.

This clonotype was recorded at least ten times. The gene calls are TRBV7-9 and TRBJ2-7, with a weak D call TRBD1 (6 bases). CDR1 and CDR2 from the germline V gene are SEHNR and FQNEAQ (reference sequence). Between the trimmed V and J ends, which lost 5 bases and 4 bases, there was a span of 18 bases. The CDR3 loop spans 15 amino acids. The CDR3 bases are TGTGCCAGCAGCCCAAAGGGGGTTTATGGGTACGAGCAGTACTTC. Translated, it gives CASSPKGVYGYEQYF.

This clonotype was detected a few times. This chain joins TRBV6-6 and TRBJ1-6, with D possibly matching TRBD1 (6 bases). Germline loops: CDR1 MNHNY, CDR2 SVGAGI (reference sequence). Deletions cut 2 bases from V and 0 bases from J, with 8 bases between. This CDR3 has 16 amino acids. This CDR3 reads CASSYTGSSYNSPLHF. For the CDR3, the DNA is TGTGCCAGCAGTTACACAGGGAGCTCCTATAATTCACCCCTCCACTTT.

About this clonotype itself: Germline is not matched at one junction end, which may reflect a read error. V usage is TRBV20-1 and J usage is TRBJ1-4; the D is unclear. The CDR3 consists of 17 residues. The V gene's germline CDR1 is DFQATT and CDR2 SNEGSKA (reference sequence). The DNA for the CDR3 is TGCAGTGCCAGAGTTAAGAACTCGGGGAGTCTTAATGAAAAACTGTTTTTT. This gives the protein CSARVKNSGSLNEKLFF.

The chain couples TRBV19 to TRBJ2-2; 8 bases agree with TRBD2. CDR3 size: 16 residues. J lost 1 base, V lost 5 bases, and 6 bases had no gene match. Germline-derived CDR1 and CDR2 are LNHDA and SQIVND (reference sequence). The CDR3 region is CASSHLAGWNTGELFF. CDR3 sequence (DNA): TGTGCCAGTAGTCACCTAGCGGGCTGGAACACCGGGGAGCTGTTTTTT.

V usage is TRBV7-8 and J usage is TRBJ1-5; TRBD1 is a possible D gene (6 bases). In germline, CDR1 is SGHVS, CDR2 FQNEAQ. The CDR3 runs 14 residues. V shed 5 bases and J shed 2 bases, with 10 bases lying between them. CDR3 amino acids: CASSKYRGNQPQHF. The CDR3, as DNA: TGTGCCAGCAGCAAATACAGGGGCAATCAGCCCCAGCATTTT.

The gene calls are TRBV5-1 and TRBJ1-4, with 7 nucleotides matching TRBD1. The junction had 7 bases not matched to a gene; V was cut back by 6 bases and J by 5 bases. The CDR3 contains 14 residues. Germline V gene sequence: CDR1 SGHRS, CDR2 YFSETQ. Written as DNA, the CDR3 is TGCGCCAGCACGGGGGGACAGAGGAATGAAAAACTGTTTTTT. It encodes CASTGGQRNEKLFF.

This clonotype was seen ten or more times. The chain recombines TRBV6-6 with TRBJ2-7, with D perhaps matching TRBD1 or TRBD2 (6 bases each). CDR3 length: 14 residues. The germline gives CDR1 MNHNY, CDR2 SVGAGI (reference sequence). V lost 8 bases to trimming and J lost 5 bases, with 19 bases between them. The CDR3 reads CASRPRGRRDEQYF. CDR3 DNA: TGTGCCAGCCGGCCCCGGGGGCGCCGCGACGAGCAGTACTTC.

The chain uses TRBV20-1 and TRBJ2-1, with a weak D call TRBD2 (5 bases). V gave up 3 bases and J gave up 2 bases, with 14 bases separating them. The CDR3 runs to 15 residues. Germline V gives CDR1 DFQATT, CDR2 SNEGSKA (reference sequence). The CDR3 sequence: CSARTGSPAYNEQFF. In DNA form, the CDR3 reads TGCAGTGCTAGGACGGGATCTCCTGCCTACAATGAGCAGTTCTTC.

This clonotype was counted only a few times. CDR3 in amino acids: CASSQVGTGYTGELFF. The CDR3, as DNA: TGCGCCAGCAGCCAAGTCGGGACAGGGTACACCGGGGAGCTGTTTTTT. The chain couples TRBV4-1 to TRBJ2-2; TRBD1 aligns across 9 bases. The CDR3 has 16 residues. With V trimmed by 1 base and J by 3 bases, 3 bases remained unmatched. The V gene's germline CDR1 is MGHRA and CDR2 YSYEKL.

V gene TRBV20-1 combines with J gene TRBJ2-2; tentative D call: TRBD1 (7 bases). CDR3 length equals 14 residues. V lost 5 bases and J lost 2, with 12 bases in between. The V gene's germline CDR1 is DFQATT and CDR2 SNEGSKA (reference sequence). The CDR3 coding sequence is TGCAGTGCTTCAGGGGGACTCAACACCGGGGAGCTGTTTTTT. Encoded protein: CSASGGLNTGELFF.

This chain uses TRBV20-1 with TRBJ2-1, with a possible D match to TRBD1 (6 bases). The germline gives CDR1 DFQATT, CDR2 SNEGSKA (reference sequence). V was cut by 5 bases and J by 10 bases, with 15 bases left in between. The CDR3 has 12 amino acids. The DNA for the CDR3 is TGCAGTGCTCGAAGGCCGGGGACAGAGCAGTTCTTC. It translates to CSARRPGTEQFF.

A few counts support this clonotype. The chain uses TRBV5-1 and TRBJ1-5; D possibly corresponds to TRBD1 (6 bases). The V and J ends lost 2 bases and 0 bases respectively, with 9 bases between them. The germline gives CDR1 SGHRS, CDR2 YFSETQ. The CDR3 contains 15 residues. The CDR3 loop is CASSFSGDSNQPQHF. The DNA for the CDR3 is TGCGCCAGCAGCTTCTCAGGGGATAGCAATCAGCCCCAGCATTTT.

V gene TRBV7-9 combines with J gene TRBJ2-7, with 10 bases matching TRBD1. CDR3 length: 15 amino acids. Germline-derived CDR1 and CDR2 are SEHNR and FQNEAQ (reference sequence). With V trimmed by 5 bases and J by 5 bases, 9 bases remained unmatched. The CDR3 reads CASSAWDRGFDEQYF. The CDR3 nucleotides are TGTGCCAGCAGCGCCTGGGACAGGGGCTTCGACGAGCAGTACTTC.